A single T cell receptor (beta chain) is shown here with its context. The data were obtained in a study of blood T cells in healthy people across ages. Through a sample-barcoded 5' primer and a J-beta primer mix, a second PCR was run for roughly 6 to 12 cycles. TCRdb itself ran the 5' RACE reads through MiXCR, one entry per CDR3 protein. The sample holds hundreds of thousands of distinct CDR3 sequences, approximately 52% seen once. In germline, CDR1 is DFQATT, CDR2 SNEGSKA (reference sequence). V lost 6 bases to trimming and J lost 1 base, with 3 bases between them. The CDR3 length is 10 residues. The TCR sequence derives from a woman of 80 years or more in good health. V gene TRBV20-1 combines with J gene TRBJ1-2; D is unresolved. Sequences were obtained from blood. The CDR3 DNA sequence: TGCAGTGCAGATAACTATGGCTACACCTTC. The encoded protein is CSADNYGYTF.